These 10 T cell receptor beta chains were sequenced from one sample in a study of T cells in Graves' hyperthyroidism and ophthalmopathy. Authors of the study amplified TCR beta CDR3 regions from RNA transcripts. The primer set for the first-round RT-PCR of the TCR CDR3 was HTBI. TCRdb independently ran MiXCR on the multiplex PCR reads; one entry per CDR3 protein. Of around 700,000 distinct CDR3 sequences in the sample, about 19% were seen once. Sample: blood. These receptors were obtained from a woman aged 45-65 years with Graves' hyperthyroidism that later progressed to Graves' ophthalmopathy.

This clonotype was seen many times. The V and J genes are TRBV7-9 and TRBJ1-1; D is ambiguous. This CDR3 region has 13 residues. Germline CDR1 and CDR2: SEHNR and FQNEAQ (reference sequence). The V end lost 5 bases, the J end lost 6 bases, and 13 bases lay between the germline ends. The chain's CDR3 is CASSTQLGPEAFF. Here the CDR3 DNA reads TGTGCCAGCAGCACACAGCTAGGGCCTGAAGCTTTCTTT.

This clonotype was observed a handful of times. The genes are TRBV29-1 and TRBJ1-1; D ambiguous. The germline V gene encodes CDR1 SQVTM and CDR2 ANQGSEA. V dropped 4 bases and J dropped 6 bases, with 15 bases sitting between them. The CDR3 has 13 residues. CDR3 nucleotides: TGCAGCGTTGTACAAACGGGGTTGGCTGAAGCTTTCTTT. Translation gives CSVVQTGLAEAFF.

Only a few counts were recorded for this clonotype. The chain has TRBV12-3 or TRBV12-4 and TRBJ1-2, with 7 bases identical to TRBD1. Trimming cost V 10 bases and J 4 bases; bases outside gene matches: 9. There are 13 residues in the CDR3. CDR3 in amino acids: CAIAQGSGYGYTF. The CDR3 coding sequence is TGTGCCATCGCACAGGGGTCAGGCTATGGCTACACCTTC.

This clonotype was seen repeatedly, ten times or more. The chain uses TRBV27 and TRBJ1-5; D is ambiguous. The CDR3 has 15 residues. CDR1 is MNHEY, CDR2 SMNVEV, per germline (reference sequence). V lost 3 bases to trimming and J lost 4 bases, with 13 bases between them. The CDR3 protein is CASSFSVSGNQPQHF. The CDR3 DNA sequence: TGTGCCAGCAGTTTCAGCGTTTCGGGGAATCAGCCCCAGCATTTT.

This clonotype came up a few times. The chain combines TRBV7-9 with TRBJ1-5, with D unclear. The germline V gene has CDR1 SEHNR and CDR2 FQNEAQ (reference sequence). The CDR3 length is 15 residues. V gave up 0 bases and J gave up 3 bases, with 9 bases separating them. The CDR3 loop reads CASSLALGDNQPQHF. The CDR3 DNA reads TGTGCCAGCAGCTTAGCGCTGGGCGACAATCAGCCCCAGCATTTT. Looking up the rest from reference TRBV7-9 and TRBJ1-5 gives the full variable domain: DTGVSQNPRHKITKRGQNVTFRCDPISEHNRLYWYRQTLGQGPEFLTYFQNEAQLEKSRLLSDRFSAERPKGSFSTLEIQRTEQGDSAMYLCASSLALGDNQPQHFGDGTRLSIL.

This clonotype was seen only a few times. This chain joins TRBV5-1 and TRBJ1-1; the D gene is possibly TRBD1 (5 bases). Trimming stripped 4 bases from V and 1 base from J, with 11 bases between. The CDR3 is 14 amino acids. CDR1 and CDR2 (germline): SGHRS, YFSETQ. The CDR3 DNA is TGCGCCAGCAGCATGATGCAGGGGAACACTGAAGCTTTCTTT. Encoded protein: CASSMMQGNTEAFF.

V and J are TRBV5-1 and TRBJ2-5; tentative D call: TRBD2 (5 bases). The V gene lost 2 bases and the J gene lost 1 base, with 18 bases spanning the gap. The CDR3 has 17 residues. Germline CDR1 SGHRS, CDR2 YFSETQ. CDR3 bases: TGCGCCAGCAGCTTTGGTCTTTTTCTACGGGGCCAAGAGACCCAGTACTTC. Its translation: CASSFGLFLRGQETQYF.

This clonotype has a count of ten or more. The chain employs TRBV20-1 and TRBJ1-1; tentatively, D is TRBD1 (5 bases). Germline CDR1 reads DFQATT; CDR2 reads SNEGSKA (reference sequence). The CDR3 contains 16 residues. The V end was cut by 0 bases, the J end by 4 bases, with 18 bases between. The CDR3 sequence is CSARDAHEGDGTEAFF. DNA of the CDR3: TGCAGTGCTAGAGATGCCCATGAAGGGGATGGCACTGAAGCTTTCTTT.

Details on this clonotype: This may come from a read error, since a much larger clone is one base off. The chain links TRBV7-9 to TRBJ1-1; D is unresolved. Germline loops: CDR1 SEHNR, CDR2 FQNEAQ (reference sequence). Deletions cut 5 bases from V and 6 bases from J, with 19 bases between. This CDR3 spans 15 amino acids. The CDR3 DNA follows: TGTGCCAGCAGCCCCGATAAGTCGGCAAGGGCTGAAGCTTTCTTT. Its translation is CASSPDKSARAEAFF.

With regard to this clonotype: A much larger clone sits a single nucleotide away, making a read error possible. This sequence joins TRBV12-3 or TRBV12-4 and TRBJ1-1, with 8 nucleotides matching TRBD1. Losses at the gene ends were 6 bases for V and 10 bases for J; bases not matched to a gene: 16. This CDR3 contains 15 residues. The CDR3 DNA is TGTGCCAGCAGCCTCCACTCAGGACAGGGCTCTGGAGCTTTCTTT. This translates into CASSLHSGQGSGAFF.